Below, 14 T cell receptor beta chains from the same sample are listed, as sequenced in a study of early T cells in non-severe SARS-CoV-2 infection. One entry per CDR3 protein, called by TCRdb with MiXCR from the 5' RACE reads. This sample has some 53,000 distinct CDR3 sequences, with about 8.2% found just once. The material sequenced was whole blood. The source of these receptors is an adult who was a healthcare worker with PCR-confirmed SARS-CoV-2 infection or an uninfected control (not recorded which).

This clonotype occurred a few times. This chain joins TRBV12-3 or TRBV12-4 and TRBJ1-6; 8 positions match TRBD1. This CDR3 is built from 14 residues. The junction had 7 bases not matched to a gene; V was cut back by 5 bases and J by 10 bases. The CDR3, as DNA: TGTGCCAGCAGTGTCGGACAGGGTGACTCACCCCTCCACTTT. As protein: CASSVGQGDSPLHF.

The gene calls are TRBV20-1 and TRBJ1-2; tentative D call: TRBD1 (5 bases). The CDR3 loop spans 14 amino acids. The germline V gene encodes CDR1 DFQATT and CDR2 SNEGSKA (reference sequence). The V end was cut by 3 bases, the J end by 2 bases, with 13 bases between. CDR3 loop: CSARTLGENYGYTF. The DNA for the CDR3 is TGCAGTGCTAGGACCCTGGGGGAAAACTATGGCTACACCTTC.

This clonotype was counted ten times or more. The CDR3 spells CASSLAGGSYEQYF. CDR3 DNA: TGTGCCAGCAGCTTGGCGGGGGGTAGCTACGAGCAGTACTTC. The chain recombines TRBV5-6 with TRBJ2-7; 7 bases align to TRBD2. Losses at the gene ends were 0 bases for V and 3 bases for J; bases not matched to a gene: 3. The CDR3 totals 14 residues. The germline gives CDR1 SGHDT, CDR2 YYEEEE.

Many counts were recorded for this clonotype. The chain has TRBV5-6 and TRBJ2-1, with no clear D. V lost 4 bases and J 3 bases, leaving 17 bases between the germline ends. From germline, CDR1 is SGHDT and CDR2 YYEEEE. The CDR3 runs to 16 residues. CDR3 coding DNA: TGTGCCAGCAGCCAACCCGGTGACACCTTCTACAATGAGCAGTTCTTC. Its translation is CASSQPGDTFYNEQFF.

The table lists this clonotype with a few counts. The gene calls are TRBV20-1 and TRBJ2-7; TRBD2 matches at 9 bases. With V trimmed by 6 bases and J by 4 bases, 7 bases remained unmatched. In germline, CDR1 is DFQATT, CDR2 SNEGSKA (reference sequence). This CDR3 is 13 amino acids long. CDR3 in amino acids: CSACPSGVYEQYF. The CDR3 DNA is TGCAGTGCGTGTCCTAGCGGGGTTTACGAGCAGTACTTC.

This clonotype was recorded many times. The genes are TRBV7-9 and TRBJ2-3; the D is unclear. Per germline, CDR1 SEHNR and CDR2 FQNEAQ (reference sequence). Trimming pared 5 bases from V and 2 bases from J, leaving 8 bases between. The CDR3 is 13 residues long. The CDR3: CASSLAATDTQYF. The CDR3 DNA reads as TGTGCCAGCAGCCTGGCAGCCACAGATACGCAGTATTTT.

The CDR3 here is CASSLGGGADTQYF. The CDR3 coding sequence is TGCGCCAGCAGCTTGGGAGGGGGCGCAGATACGCAGTATTTT. The chain joins TRBV5-1 to TRBJ2-3, with 7 bases fitting TRBD1. Germline V CDR1 and CDR2: SGHRS, YFSETQ. Losses at the gene ends were 0 bases for V and 4 bases for J; bases not matched to a gene: 2. This CDR3 contains 14 residues.

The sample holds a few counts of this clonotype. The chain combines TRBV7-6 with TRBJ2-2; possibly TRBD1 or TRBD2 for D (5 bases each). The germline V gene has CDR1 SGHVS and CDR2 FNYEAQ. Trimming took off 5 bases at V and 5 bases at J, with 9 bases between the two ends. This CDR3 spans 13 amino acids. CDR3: CASSPRGTGELFF. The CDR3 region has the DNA TGTGCCAGCAGCCCGAGGGGAACCGGGGAGCTGTTTTTT.

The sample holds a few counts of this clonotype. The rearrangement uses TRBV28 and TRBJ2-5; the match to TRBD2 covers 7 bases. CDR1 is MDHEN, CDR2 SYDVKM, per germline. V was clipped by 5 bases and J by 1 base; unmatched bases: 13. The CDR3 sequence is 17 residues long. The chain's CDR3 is CASSRPPLGGVQETQYF. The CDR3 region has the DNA TGTGCCAGCAGTCGCCCTCCACTTGGGGGGGTCCAAGAGACCCAGTACTTC.

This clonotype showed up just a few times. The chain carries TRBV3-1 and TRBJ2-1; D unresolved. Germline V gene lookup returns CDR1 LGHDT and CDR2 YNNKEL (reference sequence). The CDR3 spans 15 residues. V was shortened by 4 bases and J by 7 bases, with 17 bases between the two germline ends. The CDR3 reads CASSPSALPRNEQFF. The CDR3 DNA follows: TGTGCCAGCAGCCCCTCAGCACTCCCCCGGAATGAGCAGTTCTTC.

The CDR3 DNA reads TGTGCCAGCACCCCCACCGGGACAGGGTCCCTCCACTTT. This encodes CASTPTGTGSLHF. The chain joins TRBV28 to TRBJ1-6; 9 bases agree with TRBD1. The germline CDR1 and CDR2 sequences are MDHEN and SYDVKM. This CDR3 contains 13 residues. V was clipped by 7 bases and J by 14 bases; unmatched bases: 9.

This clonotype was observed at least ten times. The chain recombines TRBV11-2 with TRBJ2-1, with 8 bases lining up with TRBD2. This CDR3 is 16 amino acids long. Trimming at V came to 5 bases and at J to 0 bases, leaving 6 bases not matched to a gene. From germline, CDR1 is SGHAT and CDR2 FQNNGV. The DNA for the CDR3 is TGTGCCAGCAGCAATAGCGGGGAGAGCTCCTACAATGAGCAGTTCTTC. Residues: CASSNSGESSYNEQFF. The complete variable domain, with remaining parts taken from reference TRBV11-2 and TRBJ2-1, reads EAGVAQSPRYKIIEKRQSVAFWCNPISGHATLYWYQQILGQGPKLLIQFQNNGVVDDSQLPKDRFSAERLKGVDSTLKIQPAKLEDSAVYLCASSNSGESSYNEQFFGPGTRLTVL.

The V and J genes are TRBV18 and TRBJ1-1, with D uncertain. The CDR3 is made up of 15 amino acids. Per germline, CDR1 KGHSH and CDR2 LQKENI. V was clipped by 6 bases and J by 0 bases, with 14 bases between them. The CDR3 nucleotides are TGTGCCAGCTCCAGATCGGGATTCATGAACACTGAAGCTTTCTTT. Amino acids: CASSRSGFMNTEAFF. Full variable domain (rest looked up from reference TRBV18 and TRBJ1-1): NAGVMQNPRHLVRRRGQEARLRCSPMKGHSHVYWYRQLPEEGLKFMVYLQKENIIDESGMPKERFSAEFPKEGPSILRIQQVVRGDSAAYFCASSRSGFMNTEAFFGQGTRLTVV.

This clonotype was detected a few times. As DNA, the CDR3 is TGCGCCAGCAGCCCCCTGGGAGGGGGACGGCAAGAGACCCAGTACTTC. It translates to CASSPLGGGRQETQYF. The chain is built from TRBV4-1 and TRBJ2-5; a weak D match, TRBD2 (7 bases). CDR1 MGHRA and CDR2 YSYEKL come from the germline V gene. This CDR3 is built from 16 residues. Trimming stripped 4 bases from V and 2 bases from J, with 17 bases between.